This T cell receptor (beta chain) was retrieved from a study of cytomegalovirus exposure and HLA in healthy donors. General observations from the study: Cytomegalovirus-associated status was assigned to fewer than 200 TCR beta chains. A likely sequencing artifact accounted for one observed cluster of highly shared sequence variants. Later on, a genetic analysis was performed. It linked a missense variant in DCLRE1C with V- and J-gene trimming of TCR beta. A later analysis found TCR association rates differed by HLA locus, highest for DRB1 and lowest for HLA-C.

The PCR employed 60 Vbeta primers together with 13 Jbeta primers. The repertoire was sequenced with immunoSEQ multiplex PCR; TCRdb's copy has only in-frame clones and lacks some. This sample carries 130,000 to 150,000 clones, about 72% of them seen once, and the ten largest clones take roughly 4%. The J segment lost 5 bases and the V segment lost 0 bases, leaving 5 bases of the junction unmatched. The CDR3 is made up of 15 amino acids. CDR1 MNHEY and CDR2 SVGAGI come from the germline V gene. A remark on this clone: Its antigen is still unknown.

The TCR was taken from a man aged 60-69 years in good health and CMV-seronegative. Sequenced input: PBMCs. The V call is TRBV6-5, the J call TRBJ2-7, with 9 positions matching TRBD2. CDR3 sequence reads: CASSYSGGRENEQYF. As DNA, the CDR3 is TGTGCCAGCAGTTACTCTGGCGGGAGGGAAAACGAGCAGTACTTC.